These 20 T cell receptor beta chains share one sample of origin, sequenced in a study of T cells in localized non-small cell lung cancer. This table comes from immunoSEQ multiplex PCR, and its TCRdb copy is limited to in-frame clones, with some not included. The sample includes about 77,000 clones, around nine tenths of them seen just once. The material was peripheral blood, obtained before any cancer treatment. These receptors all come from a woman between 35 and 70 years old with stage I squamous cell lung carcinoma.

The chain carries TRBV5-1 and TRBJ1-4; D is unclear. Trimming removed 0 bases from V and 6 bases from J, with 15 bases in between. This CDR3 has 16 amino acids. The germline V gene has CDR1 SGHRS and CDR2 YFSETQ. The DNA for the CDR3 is TGCGCCAGCAGCTTGGGACTCTCCCGCAGCCATGAAAAACTGTTTTTT. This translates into CASSLGLSRSHEKLFF. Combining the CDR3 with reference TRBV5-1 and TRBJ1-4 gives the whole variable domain KAGVTQTPRYLIKTRGQQVTLSCSPISGHRSVSWYQQTPGQGLQFLFEYFSETQRNKGNFPGRFSGRQFSNSRSEMNVSTLELGDSALYLCASSLGLSRSHEKLFFGSGTQLSVL.

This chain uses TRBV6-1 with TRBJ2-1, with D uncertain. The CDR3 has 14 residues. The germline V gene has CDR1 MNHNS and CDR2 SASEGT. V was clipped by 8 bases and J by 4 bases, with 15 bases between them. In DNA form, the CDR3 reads TGTGCCAGCGCCTGGGAACGAGTTTACAATGAGCAGTTCTTC. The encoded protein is CASAWERVYNEQFF.

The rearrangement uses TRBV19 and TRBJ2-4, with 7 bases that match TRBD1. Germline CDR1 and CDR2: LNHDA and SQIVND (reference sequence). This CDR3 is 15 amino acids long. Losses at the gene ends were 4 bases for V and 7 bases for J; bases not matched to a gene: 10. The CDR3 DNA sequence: TGTGCCAGTAGTACCCCCCGGACAGGCTTCAACATTCAGTACTTC. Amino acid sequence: CASSTPRTGFNIQYF.

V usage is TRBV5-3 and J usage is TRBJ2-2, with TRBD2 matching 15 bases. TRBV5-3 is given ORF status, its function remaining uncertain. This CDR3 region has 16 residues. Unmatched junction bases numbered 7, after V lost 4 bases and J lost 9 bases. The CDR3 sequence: CARSIGLAGGGRELFF. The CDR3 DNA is TGTGCCAGAAGCATTGGACTAGCGGGGGGGGGTCGGGAGCTGTTTTTT.

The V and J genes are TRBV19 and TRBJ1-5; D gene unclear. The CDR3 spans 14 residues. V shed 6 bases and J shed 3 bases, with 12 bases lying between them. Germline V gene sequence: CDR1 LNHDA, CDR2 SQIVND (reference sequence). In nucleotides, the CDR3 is TGTGCCAGTAGCCTGGCCAGGTCCAATCAGCCCCAGCATTTT. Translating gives CASSLARSNQPQHF.

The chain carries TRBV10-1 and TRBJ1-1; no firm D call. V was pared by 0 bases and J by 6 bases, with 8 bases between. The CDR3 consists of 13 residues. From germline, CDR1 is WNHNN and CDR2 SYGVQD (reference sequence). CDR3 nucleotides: TGCGCCAGCAGTGAGTCTGGGGTCCCTGAAGCTTTCTTT. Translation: CASSESGVPEAFF.

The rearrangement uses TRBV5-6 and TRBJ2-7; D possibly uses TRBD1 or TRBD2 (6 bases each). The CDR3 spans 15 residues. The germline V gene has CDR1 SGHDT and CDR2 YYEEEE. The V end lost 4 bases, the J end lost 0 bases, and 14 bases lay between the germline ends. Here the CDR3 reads CASSRGGGLSYEQYF. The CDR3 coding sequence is TGTGCCAGCAGCCGTGGTGGGGGGCTCTCCTACGAGCAGTACTTC.

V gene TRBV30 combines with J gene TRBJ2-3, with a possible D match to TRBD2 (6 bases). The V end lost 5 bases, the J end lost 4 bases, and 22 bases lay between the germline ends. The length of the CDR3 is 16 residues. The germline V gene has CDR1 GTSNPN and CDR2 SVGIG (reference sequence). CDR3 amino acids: CAWGDAGTLGADTQYF. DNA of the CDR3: TGTGCCTGGGGGGACGCCGGGACTCTTGGAGCAGATACGCAGTATTTT. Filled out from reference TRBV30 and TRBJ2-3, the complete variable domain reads SQTIHQWPATLVQPVGSPLSLECTVEGTSNPNLYWYRQAAGRGLQLLFYSVGIGQISSEVPQNLSASRPQDRQFILSSKKLLLSDSGFYLCAWGDAGTLGADTQYFGPGTRLTVL.

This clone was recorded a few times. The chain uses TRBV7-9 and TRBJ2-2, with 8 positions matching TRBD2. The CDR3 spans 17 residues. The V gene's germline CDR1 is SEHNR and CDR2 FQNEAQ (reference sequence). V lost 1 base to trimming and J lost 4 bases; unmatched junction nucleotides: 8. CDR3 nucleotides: TGTGCCAGCAGCTTAGGAGCGGGGGCCCTTTCCACCGGGGAGCTGTTTTTT. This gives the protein CASSLGAGALSTGELFF.

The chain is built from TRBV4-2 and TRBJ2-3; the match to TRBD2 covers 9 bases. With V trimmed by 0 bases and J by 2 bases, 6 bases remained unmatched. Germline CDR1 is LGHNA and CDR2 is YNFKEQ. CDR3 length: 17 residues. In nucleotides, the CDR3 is TGTGCCAGCAGCCAAGATCGGGGCGGGGGGGCCACAGATACGCAGTATTTT. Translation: CASSQDRGGGATDTQYF.

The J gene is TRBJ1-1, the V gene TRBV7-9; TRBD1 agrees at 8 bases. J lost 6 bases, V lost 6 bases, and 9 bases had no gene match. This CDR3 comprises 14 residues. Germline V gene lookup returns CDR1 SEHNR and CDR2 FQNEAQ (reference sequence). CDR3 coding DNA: TGTGCCAGCAGTCTCGACAGGGGATGGGCTGAAGCTTTCTTT. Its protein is CASSLDRGWAEAFF.

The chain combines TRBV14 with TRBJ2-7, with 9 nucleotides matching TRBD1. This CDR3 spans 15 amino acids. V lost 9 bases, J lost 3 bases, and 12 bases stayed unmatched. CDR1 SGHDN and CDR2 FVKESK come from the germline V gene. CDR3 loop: CARDPPGQGLYEQYF. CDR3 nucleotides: TGTGCCAGGGACCCTCCGGGACAGGGACTCTACGAGCAGTACTTC. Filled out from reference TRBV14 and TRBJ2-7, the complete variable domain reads EAGVTQFPSHSVIEKGQTVTLRCDPISGHDNLYWYRRVMGKEIKFLLHFVKESKQDESGMPNNRFLAERTGGTYSTLKVQPAELEDSGVYFCARDPPGQGLYEQYFGPGTRLTVT.

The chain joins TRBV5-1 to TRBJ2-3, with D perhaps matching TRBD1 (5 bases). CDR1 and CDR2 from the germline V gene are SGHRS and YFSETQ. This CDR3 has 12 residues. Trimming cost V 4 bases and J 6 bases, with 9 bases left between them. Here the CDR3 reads CASSHSGDTQYF. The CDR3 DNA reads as TGCGCCAGCAGCCATTCAGGGGATACGCAGTATTTT. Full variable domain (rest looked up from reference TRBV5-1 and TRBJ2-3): KAGVTQTPRYLIKTRGQQVTLSCSPISGHRSVSWYQQTPGQGLQFLFEYFSETQRNKGNFPGRFSGRQFSNSRSEMNVSTLELGDSALYLCASSHSGDTQYFGPGTRLTVL.

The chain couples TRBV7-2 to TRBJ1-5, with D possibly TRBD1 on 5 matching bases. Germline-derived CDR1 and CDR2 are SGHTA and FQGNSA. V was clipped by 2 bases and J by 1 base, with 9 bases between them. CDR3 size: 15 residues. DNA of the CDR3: TGTGCCAGCAGCTTAAGGGGTCGGAGCAATCAGCCCCAGCATTTT. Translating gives CASSLRGRSNQPQHF.

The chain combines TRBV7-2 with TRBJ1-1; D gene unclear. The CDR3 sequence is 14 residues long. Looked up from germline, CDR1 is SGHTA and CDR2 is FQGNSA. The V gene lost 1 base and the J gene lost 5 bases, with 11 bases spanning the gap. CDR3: CASSLGRVPTEAFF. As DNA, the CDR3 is TGTGCCAGCAGCTTAGGGCGAGTCCCTACTGAAGCTTTCTTT. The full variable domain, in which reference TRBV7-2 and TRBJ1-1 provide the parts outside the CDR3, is GAGVSQSPSNKVTEKGKDVELRCDPISGHTALYWYRQSLGQGLEFLIYFQGNSAPDKSGLPSDRFSAERTGGSVSTLTIQRTQQEDSAVYLCASSLGRVPTEAFFGQGTRLTVV.

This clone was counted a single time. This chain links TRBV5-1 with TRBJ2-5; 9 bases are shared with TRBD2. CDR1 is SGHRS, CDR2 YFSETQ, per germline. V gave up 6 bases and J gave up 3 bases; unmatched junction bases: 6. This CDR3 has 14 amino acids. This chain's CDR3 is CASTPAGGEETQYF. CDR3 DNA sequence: TGCGCCAGCACCCCAGCGGGGGGCGAAGAGACCCAGTACTTC.

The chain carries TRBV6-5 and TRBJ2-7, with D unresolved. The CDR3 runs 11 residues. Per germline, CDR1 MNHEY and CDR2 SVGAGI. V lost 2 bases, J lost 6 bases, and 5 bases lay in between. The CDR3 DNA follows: TGTGCCAGCAGTTACCAGCGCGAGCAGTACTTC. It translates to CASSYQREQYF.

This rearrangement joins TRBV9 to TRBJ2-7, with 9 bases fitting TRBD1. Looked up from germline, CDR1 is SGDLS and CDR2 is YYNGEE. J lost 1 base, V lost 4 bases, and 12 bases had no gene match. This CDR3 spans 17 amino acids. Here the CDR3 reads CASSLGPGQGRSYEQYF. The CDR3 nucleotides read TGTGCCAGCAGCCTCGGACCGGGACAGGGAAGGTCCTACGAGCAGTACTTC.

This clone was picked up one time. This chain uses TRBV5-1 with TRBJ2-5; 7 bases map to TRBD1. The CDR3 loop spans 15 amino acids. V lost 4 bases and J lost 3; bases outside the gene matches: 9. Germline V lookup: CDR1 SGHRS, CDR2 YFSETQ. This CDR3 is CASSGSGTEKETQYF. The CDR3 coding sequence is TGCGCCAGCAGCGGGTCCGGGACAGAAAAAGAGACCCAGTACTTC.

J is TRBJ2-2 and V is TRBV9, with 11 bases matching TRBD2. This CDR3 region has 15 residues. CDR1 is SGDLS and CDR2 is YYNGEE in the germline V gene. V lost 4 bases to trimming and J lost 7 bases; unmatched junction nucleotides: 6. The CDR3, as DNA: TGTGCCAGCAGCATCACTAGCGGGGGAGTCGGGGAGCTGTTTTTT. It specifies CASSITSGGVGELFF.